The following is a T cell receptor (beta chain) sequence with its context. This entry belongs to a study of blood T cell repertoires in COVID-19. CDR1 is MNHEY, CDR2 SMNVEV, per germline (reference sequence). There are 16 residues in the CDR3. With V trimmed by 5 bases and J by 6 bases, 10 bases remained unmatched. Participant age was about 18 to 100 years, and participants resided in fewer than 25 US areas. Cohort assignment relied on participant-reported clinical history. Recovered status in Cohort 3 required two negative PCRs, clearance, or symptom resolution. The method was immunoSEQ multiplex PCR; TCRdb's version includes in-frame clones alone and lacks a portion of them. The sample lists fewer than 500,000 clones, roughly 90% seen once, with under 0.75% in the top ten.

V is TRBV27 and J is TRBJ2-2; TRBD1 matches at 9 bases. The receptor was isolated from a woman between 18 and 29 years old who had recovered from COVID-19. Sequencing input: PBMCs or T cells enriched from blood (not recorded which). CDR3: CASSTIPGTGPGELFF. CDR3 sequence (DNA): TGTGCCAGCAGTACCATCCCCGGGACAGGGCCCGGGGAGCTGTTTTTT.